These T cell receptor beta chains were read from a single sample in a study of blood T cell repertoires in COVID-19. The table came from immunoSEQ multiplex PCR; TCRdb's copy has only in-frame clones and leaves some out. The sample yields under 300,000 clones, 70% to 90% seen once. The sequencing input was PBMCs or T cells enriched from blood (not recorded which). The receptor source for this set is a woman aged 55-69 years in a cohort exposed to, infected with or recovered from COVID-19 (not recorded which). CDR3s include the opening cysteine and the closing phenylalanine or tryptophan. The order of the fields is V gene, clone size, J gene, D gene, CDR3 protein, CDR3 DNA. A D gene is named only where the DNA matches it firmly. The size field is filled for only some rows; it gives once, few, many or a size class.

v_gene: TRBV11-1
abundance: -
j_gene: TRBJ1-1
d_gene: -
CDR3aa: CASSFARQGEAFF
CDR3nt: TGTGCCAGCAGCTTCGCCCGCCAGGGCGAAGCTTTCTTT

v_gene: TRBV9
abundance: once
j_gene: TRBJ1-6
d_gene: -
CDR3aa: CASSARAGNSPLHF
CDR3nt: TGTGCCAGCAGCGCGCGGGCCGGTAATTCACCCCTCCACTTT

v_gene: TRBV6-5
abundance: -
j_gene: TRBJ1-5
d_gene: TRBD1
CDR3aa: CASRPDRGNQPQHF
CDR3nt: TGTGCCAGCAGACCGGACAGGGGCAATCAGCCCCAGCATTTT

v_gene: TRBV7-2
abundance: -
j_gene: TRBJ2-1
d_gene: TRBD2
CDR3aa: CASSAGRARNEQFF
CDR3nt: TGTGCCAGCAGCGCCGGGAGGGCTCGCAATGAGCAGTTCTTC

v_gene: TRBV25-1
abundance: -
j_gene: TRBJ1-2
d_gene: -
CDR3aa: CASSEYWTAGGYTF
CDR3nt: TGTGCCAGCAGTGAATATTGGACGGCGGGAGGCTACACCTTC

v_gene: TRBV30
abundance: -
j_gene: TRBJ2-4
d_gene: TRBD1
CDR3aa: CAWRDRGSWNIQYF
CDR3nt: TGTGCCTGGAGGGACAGGGGATCTTGGAACATTCAGTACTTC

v_gene: TRBV27
abundance: -
j_gene: TRBJ1-1
d_gene: TRBD1
CDR3aa: CASSPLDRGWRNTEAFF
CDR3nt: TGTGCCAGCAGTCCGCTCGACAGGGGGTGGAGGAACACTGAAGCTTTCTTT

v_gene: TRBV28
abundance: -
j_gene: TRBJ2-7
d_gene: -
CDR3aa: CASSLLDGSRGEQYF
CDR3nt: TGTGCCAGCAGTTTGCTGGATGGTTCCCGGGGGGAGCAGTACTTC

v_gene: TRBV11-2
abundance: -
j_gene: TRBJ2-1
d_gene: -
CDR3aa: CASSLGRVSSDEQFF
CDR3nt: TGTGCCAGCAGCTTAGGGAGGGTAAGCTCGGATGAGCAGTTCTTC

v_gene: TRBV28
abundance: -
j_gene: TRBJ2-7
d_gene: TRBD1
CDR3aa: CASSLPLDRGRITYEQYF
CDR3nt: TGTGCCAGCAGTTTACCCCTGGACAGGGGGCGGATCACCTACGAGCAGTACTTC

v_gene: TRBV27
abundance: -
j_gene: TRBJ2-1
d_gene: TRBD2
CDR3aa: CASSGGTSGYNEQFF
CDR3nt: TGTGCCAGCAGTGGGGGGACTAGCGGCTACAATGAGCAGTTCTTC

v_gene: TRBV2
abundance: few
j_gene: TRBJ2-7
d_gene: -
CDR3aa: CASSEMGLGADYEQYF
CDR3nt: TGTGCCAGCAGTGAAATGGGGTTGGGGGCGGACTACGAGCAGTACTTC

v_gene: TRBV30
abundance: once
j_gene: TRBJ2-1
d_gene: TRBD2
CDR3aa: CAWRDAVAGGSYNEQFF
CDR3nt: TGTGCCTGGAGGGACGCGGTAGCGGGAGGCTCCTACAATGAGCAGTTCTTC

v_gene: TRBV29-1
abundance: -
j_gene: TRBJ2-5
d_gene: -
CDR3aa: CSVEGGGEETQYF
CDR3nt: TGCAGCGTTGAAGGAGGAGGGGAAGAGACCCAGTACTTC

v_gene: TRBV28
abundance: once
j_gene: TRBJ1-6
d_gene: TRBD1
CDR3aa: CASSPPGQGGSPLHF
CDR3nt: TGTGCCAGCAGTCCCCCTGGACAGGGAGGATCACCCCTCCACTTT